This T cell receptor beta chain was recorded in a study of cytomegalovirus exposure and HLA in healthy donors. Study-level results: TCR beta sequences reportedly predicted most subjects' HLA-A and HLA-B alleles accurately. Association of approximately 18,000 TCR beta sequences with HLA alleles was found at 0.05 false discovery rate in a later analysis.

Concerning this clone itself: Its antigen is unidentified.

V lost 7 bases to trimming and J lost 1 base, with 13 bases between them. Per the germline V gene, CDR1 is ENHRY and CDR2 is SYGVKD. This CDR3 contains 14 residues. 13 Jbeta primers and 60 Vbeta primers were used for the PCR. Here immunoSEQ multiplex PCR was the method, and the copy in TCRdb shows in-frame clones only, minus some. The sample lists about 110,000 clones; roughly 82% were seen once. The material sequenced was PBMCs. The sequence was obtained from a young man in good health and CMV-seropositive. The V and J genes are TRBV10-3 and TRBJ1-1; D is undetermined. The CDR3 is CAINLAGANTEAFF. The CDR3 coding sequence is TGTGCCATCAATCTTGCGGGAGCGAACACTGAAGCTTTCTTT.